Each of the 9 T cell receptor beta chains below was sequenced from the same sample in a study of blood T cell repertoires in COVID-19. Profiled with immunoSEQ multiplex PCR; TCRdb holds only in-frame clones, not every one. The sample carries some 300,000 clones, 87% recorded once. Sequencing was done on a sample of peripheral blood. The source is a man aged 18 to 30 with active or convalescent COVID-19.

This rearrangement joins TRBV9 to TRBJ1-6, with D possibly TRBD1 on 6 matching bases. V lost 4 bases, J lost 6 bases, and 14 bases lay in between. CDR1 is SGDLS, CDR2 YYNGEE, per germline. CDR3 length: 15 residues. The CDR3 is CASSSQGGTNSPLHF. In DNA, the CDR3 is TGTGCCAGCAGCTCCCAAGGGGGAACTAATTCACCCCTCCACTTT.

The rearrangement joins TRBV7-9 to TRBJ1-6; weak D call: TRBD1 (5 bases). The germline gives CDR1 SEHNR, CDR2 FQNEAQ (reference sequence). Trimming pared 2 bases from V and 10 bases from J, leaving 6 bases between. The CDR3 spans 12 residues. The CDR3 region is CASSLRGSPLHF. CDR3 DNA sequence: TGTGCCAGCAGCTTACGGGGGTCACCCCTCCACTTT.

The V call is TRBV4-1, the J call TRBJ2-1; D not certain. Trimming pared 1 base from V and 2 bases from J, leaving 12 bases between. This CDR3 region has 16 residues. Germline V gene sequence: CDR1 MGHRA, CDR2 YSYEKL. In nucleotides, the CDR3 is TGCGCCAGCAGCCAAGGACTCCTACACACCTACAATGAGCAGTTCTTC. Its translation: CASSQGLLHTYNEQFF.

V gene TRBV19 combines with J gene TRBJ1-5; maybe TRBD1 (6 bases). The CDR3 has 15 amino acids. The germline CDR1 and CDR2 sequences are LNHDA and SQIVND (reference sequence). V was shortened by 4 bases and J by 3 bases, with 13 bases between the two germline ends. CDR3 loop: CASSNYRDTNQPQHF. The DNA for the CDR3 is TGTGCCAGTAGTAATTACCGGGACACCAATCAGCCCCAGCATTTT.

The V call is TRBV21-1, the J call TRBJ1-5. TRBV21-1 is flagged as a pseudogene. The length of the CDR3 is 21 residues. Here the CDR3 reads CASSKPRTETRGNYSNQPQHF. In DNA, the CDR3 is TGTGCCAGCAGCAAACCTAGGACGGAGACTAGGGGAAACTATAGCAATCAGCCCCAGCATTTT.

This clone appeared once. This chain joins TRBV6-2 or TRBV6-3 and TRBJ2-1, with 10 bases matching TRBD1. Germline CDR1 reads MNHEY; CDR2 reads SVGEGT. With 0 bases clipped from V and 9 bases from J, the junction kept 11 bases outside the gene matches. CDR3 length equals 17 residues. Written as DNA, the CDR3 is TGTGCCAGCAGTTACTCGAGTATGGGGACAGGGGTGGGTGAGCAGTTCTTC. Translated: CASSYSSMGTGVGEQFF.

The V gene is TRBV11-2, the J gene TRBJ2-1, with 13 bases fitting TRBD2. In germline, CDR1 is SGHAT, CDR2 FQNNGV. This CDR3 has 17 residues. With V trimmed by 5 bases and J by 8 bases, 12 bases remained unmatched. The CDR3 spells CASSHTTSGRRAHEQFF. For the CDR3, the DNA is TGTGCCAGCAGCCACACGACTAGCGGGAGGAGGGCCCATGAGCAGTTCTTC.

The J gene is TRBJ1-5, the V gene TRBV7-8; D might be TRBD1 (5 bases). V shed 1 base and J shed 4 bases, with 8 bases lying between them. CDR1 is SGHVS and CDR2 is FQNEAQ in the germline V gene. This CDR3 spans 14 amino acids. This CDR3 reads CASSLGRVNQPQHF. In DNA, the CDR3 is TGTGCCAGCAGCTTAGGCAGGGTAAATCAGCCCCAGCATTTT.

This clone has just one count. V and J are TRBV29-1 and TRBJ2-2; 9 bases are a match to TRBD2. CDR1 and CDR2 from the germline V gene are SQVTM and ANQGSEA. The CDR3 is 14 amino acids. The chain's CDR3 is CSACGTSITGELFF. CDR3 DNA sequence: TGCAGTGCCTGCGGGACTAGCATCACCGGGGAGCTGTTTTTT.